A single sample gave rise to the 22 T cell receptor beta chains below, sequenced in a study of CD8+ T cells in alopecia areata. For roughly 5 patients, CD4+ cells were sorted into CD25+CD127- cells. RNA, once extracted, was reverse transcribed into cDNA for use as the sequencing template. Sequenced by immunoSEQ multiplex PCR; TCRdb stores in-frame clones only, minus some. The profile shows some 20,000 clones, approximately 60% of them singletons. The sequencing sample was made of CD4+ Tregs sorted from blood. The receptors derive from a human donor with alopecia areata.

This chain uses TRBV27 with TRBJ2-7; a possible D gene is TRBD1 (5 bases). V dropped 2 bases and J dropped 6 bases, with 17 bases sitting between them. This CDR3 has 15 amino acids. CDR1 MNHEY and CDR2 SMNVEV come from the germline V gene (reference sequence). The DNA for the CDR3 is TGTGCCAGCAGTTTACTTCCTGGGGCAGGGTTCGAGCAGTACTTC. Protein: CASSLLPGAGFEQYF.

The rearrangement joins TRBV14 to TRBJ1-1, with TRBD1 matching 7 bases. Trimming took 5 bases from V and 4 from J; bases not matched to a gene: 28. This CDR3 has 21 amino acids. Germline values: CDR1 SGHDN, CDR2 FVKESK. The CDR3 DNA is TGTGCCAGCAGCAAGACAGGGAGGGGTAAGTCTTCCCCTCCGGGACGCACTGAAGCTTTCTTT. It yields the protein CASSKTGRGKSSPPGRTEAFF.

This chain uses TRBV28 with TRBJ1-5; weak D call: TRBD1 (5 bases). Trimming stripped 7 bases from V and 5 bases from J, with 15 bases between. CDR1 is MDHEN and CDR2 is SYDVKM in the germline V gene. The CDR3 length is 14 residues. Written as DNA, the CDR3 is TGTGCCAGCACCAAAGCGGGGCTTCATCAGCCCCAGCATTTT. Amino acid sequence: CASTKAGLHQPQHF.

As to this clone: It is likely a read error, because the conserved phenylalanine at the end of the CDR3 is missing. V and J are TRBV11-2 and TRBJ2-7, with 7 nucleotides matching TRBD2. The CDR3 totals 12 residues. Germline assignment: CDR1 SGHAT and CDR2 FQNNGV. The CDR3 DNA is TGTACTTCGGCGGGGGTTAGCTACGAGCAGTACCTC. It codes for CTSAGVSYEQYL.

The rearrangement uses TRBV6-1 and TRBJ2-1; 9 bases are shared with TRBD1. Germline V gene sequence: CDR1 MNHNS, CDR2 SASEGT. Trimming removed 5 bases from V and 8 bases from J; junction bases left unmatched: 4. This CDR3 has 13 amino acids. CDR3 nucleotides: TGTGCCAGCAGTCGGGACAGGGCTTATGAGCAGTTCTTC. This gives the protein CASSRDRAYEQFF.

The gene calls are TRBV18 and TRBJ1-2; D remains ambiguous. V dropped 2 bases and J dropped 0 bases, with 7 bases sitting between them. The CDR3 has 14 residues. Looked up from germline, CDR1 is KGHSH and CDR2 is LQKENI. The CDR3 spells CASSPTSPNYGYTF. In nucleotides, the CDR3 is TGTGCCAGCTCACCAACATCCCCTAACTATGGCTACACCTTC. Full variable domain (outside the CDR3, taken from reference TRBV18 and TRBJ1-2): NAGVMQNPRHLVRRRGQEARLRCSPMKGHSHVYWYRQLPEEGLKFMVYLQKENIIDESGMPKERFSAEFPKEGPSILRIQQVVRGDSAAYFCASSPTSPNYGYTFGSGTRLTVV.

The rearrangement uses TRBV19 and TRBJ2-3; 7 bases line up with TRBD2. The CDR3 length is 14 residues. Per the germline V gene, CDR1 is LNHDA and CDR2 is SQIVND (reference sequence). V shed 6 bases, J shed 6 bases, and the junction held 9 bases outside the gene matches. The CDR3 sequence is CASSTSRSGDTQYF. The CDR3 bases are TGTGCCAGTAGCACCTCCCGTAGCGGGGATACGCAGTATTTT.

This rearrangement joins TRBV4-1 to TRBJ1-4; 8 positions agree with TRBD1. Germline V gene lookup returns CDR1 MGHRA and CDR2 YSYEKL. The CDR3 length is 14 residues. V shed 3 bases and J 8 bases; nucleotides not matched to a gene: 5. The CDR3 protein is CASSHRGREEKLFF. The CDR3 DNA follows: TGCGCCAGCAGCCACAGGGGGCGCGAGGAAAAACTGTTTTTT.

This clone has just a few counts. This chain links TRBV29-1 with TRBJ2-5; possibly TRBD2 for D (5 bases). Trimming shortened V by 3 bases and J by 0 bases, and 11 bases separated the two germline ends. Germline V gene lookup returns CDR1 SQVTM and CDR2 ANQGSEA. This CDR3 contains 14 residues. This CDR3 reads CSVDRFSDQETQYF. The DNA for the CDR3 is TGCAGCGTTGACCGTTTTAGCGACCAAGAGACCCAGTACTTC.

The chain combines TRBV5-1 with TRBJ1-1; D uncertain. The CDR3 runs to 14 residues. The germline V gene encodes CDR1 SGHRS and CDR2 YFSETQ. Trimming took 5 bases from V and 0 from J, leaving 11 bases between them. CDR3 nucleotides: TGCGCCAGCAGAAACTTACAGATGAACACTGAAGCTTTCTTT. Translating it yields CASRNLQMNTEAFF.

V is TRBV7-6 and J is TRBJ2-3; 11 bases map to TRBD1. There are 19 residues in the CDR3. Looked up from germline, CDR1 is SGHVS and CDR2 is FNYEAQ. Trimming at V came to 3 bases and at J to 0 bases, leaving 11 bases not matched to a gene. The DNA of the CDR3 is TGTGCCAGCAGCTTTCCGGGACAGGGGGTTGAAGAGAGCACAGATACGCAGTATTTT. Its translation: CASSFPGQGVEESTDTQYF.

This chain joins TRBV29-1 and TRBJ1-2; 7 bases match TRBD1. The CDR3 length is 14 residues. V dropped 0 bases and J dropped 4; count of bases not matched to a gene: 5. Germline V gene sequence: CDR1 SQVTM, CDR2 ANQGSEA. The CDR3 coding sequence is TGCAGCGTTGAAGATTACAGGGGTATCTATGGCTACACCTTC. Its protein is CSVEDYRGIYGYTF.

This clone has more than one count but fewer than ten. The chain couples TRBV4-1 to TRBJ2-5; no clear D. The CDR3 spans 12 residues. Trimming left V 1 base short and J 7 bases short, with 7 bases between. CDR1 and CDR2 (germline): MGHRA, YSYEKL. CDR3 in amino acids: CASSQVGATQYF. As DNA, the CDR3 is TGCGCCAGCAGCCAAGTCGGTGCGACCCAGTACTTC.

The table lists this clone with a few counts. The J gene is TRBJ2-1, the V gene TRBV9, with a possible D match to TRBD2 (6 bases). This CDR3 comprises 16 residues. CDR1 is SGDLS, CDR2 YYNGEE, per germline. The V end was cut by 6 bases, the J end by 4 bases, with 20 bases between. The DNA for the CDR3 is TGTGCCAGCACCCGTAGTGGGAGGACCGATTACAATGAGCAGTTCTTC. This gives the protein CASTRSGRTDYNEQFF.

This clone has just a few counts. CDR3 DNA sequence: TGTGCCAGCAGCATACAGGGGCCCCAGGCCAACGTCCTGACTTTC. Its translation: CASSIQGPQANVLTF. The chain couples TRBV7-9 to TRBJ2-6; 7 positions match TRBD1. This CDR3 has 15 amino acids. The germline V gene encodes CDR1 SEHNR and CDR2 FQNEAQ (reference sequence). The V and J ends lost 5 bases and 6 bases, in that order; junction bases with no gene match: 7.

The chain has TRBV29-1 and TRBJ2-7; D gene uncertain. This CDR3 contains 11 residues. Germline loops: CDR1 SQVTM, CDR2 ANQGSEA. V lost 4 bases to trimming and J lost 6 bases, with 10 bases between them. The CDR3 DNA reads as TGCAGCGTTGCTCTAGTAGGCGAGCAGTACTTC. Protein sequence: CSVALVGEQYF.

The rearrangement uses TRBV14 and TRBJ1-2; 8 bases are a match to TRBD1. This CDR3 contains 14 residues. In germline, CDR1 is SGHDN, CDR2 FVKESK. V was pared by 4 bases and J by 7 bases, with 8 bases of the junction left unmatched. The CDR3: CASSLVTGAVGYTF. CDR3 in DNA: TGTGCCAGCAGCCTCGTGACAGGGGCGGTTGGCTACACCTTC.

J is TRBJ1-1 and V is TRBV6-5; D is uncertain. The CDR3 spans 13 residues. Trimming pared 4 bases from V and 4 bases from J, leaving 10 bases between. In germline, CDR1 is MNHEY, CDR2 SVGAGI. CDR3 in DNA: TGTGCCAGCAGTTCGATTTCACGCACTGAAGCTTTCTTT. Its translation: CASSSISRTEAFF.

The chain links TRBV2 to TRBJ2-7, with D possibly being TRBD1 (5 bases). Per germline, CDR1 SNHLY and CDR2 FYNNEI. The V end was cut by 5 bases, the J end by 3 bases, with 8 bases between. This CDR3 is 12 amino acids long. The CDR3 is CASSFDSYEQYF. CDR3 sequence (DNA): TGTGCCAGCAGTTTCGACAGCTACGAGCAGTACTTC. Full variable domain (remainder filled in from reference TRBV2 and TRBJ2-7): EPEVTQTPSHQVTQMGQEVILRCVPISNHLYFYWYRQILGQKVEFLVSFYNNEISEKSEIFDDQFSVERPDGSNFTLKIRSTKLEDSAMYFCASSFDSYEQYFGPGTRLTVT.

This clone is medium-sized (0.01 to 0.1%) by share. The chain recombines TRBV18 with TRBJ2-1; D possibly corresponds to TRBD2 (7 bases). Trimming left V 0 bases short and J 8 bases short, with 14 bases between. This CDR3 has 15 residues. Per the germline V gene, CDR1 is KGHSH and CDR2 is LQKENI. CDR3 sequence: CASSPPWGGPDEQFF. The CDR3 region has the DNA TGTGCCAGCTCACCACCCTGGGGGGGCCCCGATGAGCAGTTCTTC. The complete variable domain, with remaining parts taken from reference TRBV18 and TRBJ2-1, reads NAGVMQNPRHLVRRRGQEARLRCSPMKGHSHVYWYRQLPEEGLKFMVYLQKENIIDESGMPKERFSAEFPKEGPSILRIQQVVRGDSAAYFCASSPPWGGPDEQFFGPGTRLTVL.

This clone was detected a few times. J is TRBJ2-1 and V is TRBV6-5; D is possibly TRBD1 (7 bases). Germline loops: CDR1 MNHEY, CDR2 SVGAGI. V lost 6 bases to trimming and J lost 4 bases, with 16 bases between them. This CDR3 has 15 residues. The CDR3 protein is CASRASGGSYNEQFF. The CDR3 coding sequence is TGTGCCAGCAGGGCATCAGGGGGGTCATACAATGAGCAGTTCTTC.

DNA of the CDR3: TGTGCCAGCAGCCCACCGGTCGAGCAGTACTTC. Its protein product is CASSPPVEQYF. This sequence joins TRBV28 and TRBJ2-7; D is ambiguous. This CDR3 spans 11 amino acids. The germline CDR1 and CDR2 sequences are MDHEN and SYDVKM. V was pared by 6 bases and J by 6 bases, with 9 bases between.